This TCR beta chain was profiled in a study of blood T cell repertoires in COVID-19. Background on the study: Acute-phase and convalescent COVID-19 samples originated in the United States, Italy and Spain.

Repertoires were generated with immunoSEQ multiplex PCR, while TCRdb's copy carries only in-frame clones and drops some. This table has about 140,000 clones, 88% appearing once. This clone was found a few times. Deletions cut 3 bases from V and 6 bases from J, with 15 bases between. The CDR3 totals 15 residues. The germline V gene encodes CDR1 LNHDA and CDR2 SQIVND (reference sequence). This chain joins TRBV19 and TRBJ1-5; D gene uncertain. This receptor was identified in a man aged 60 to 69 with active or convalescent COVID-19. The material sequenced was peripheral blood. CDR3 region: CASSIDGALSQPQHF. Written as DNA, the CDR3 is TGTGCCAGTAGTATTGACGGAGCGTTGAGTCAGCCCCAGCATTTT.